The 5 T cell receptor beta chains below were found in one sample sequenced in a study of Tregs in tolerant kidney transplant recipients. Some clones are missing from TCRdb's copy, which holds only in-frame ones; the method was immunoSEQ multiplex PCR. The table records 100,000 to 150,000 clones, 85% to 95% of them present only once. The specimen sequenced was CD4+ T cells from blood. The receptors stem from a human donor in good health.

In its sample, this clone was seen once. The rearrangement joins TRBV9 to TRBJ2-3, with D uncertain. The V gene lost 4 bases and the J gene lost 3 bases, with 9 bases spanning the gap. The germline gives CDR1 SGDLS, CDR2 YYNGEE. The CDR3 loop spans 13 amino acids. As DNA, the CDR3 is TGTGCCAGCAGCCTCTCCCTTACAGATACGCAGTATTTT. It encodes CASSLSLTDTQYF.

This chain links TRBV19 with TRBJ1-1; D unresolved. CDR1 LNHDA and CDR2 SQIVND come from the germline V gene (reference sequence). The V gene lost 7 bases and the J gene lost 2 bases, with 20 bases spanning the gap. The CDR3 consists of 16 residues. The CDR3 DNA sequence: TGTGCCAGTACCACCGGAGCCGGGAGAGCTAACACTGAAGCTTTCTTT. Amino acid sequence: CASTTGAGRANTEAFF.

V usage is TRBV6-6 and J usage is TRBJ1-4; 10 nucleotides line up with TRBD1. The germline V gene encodes CDR1 MNHNY and CDR2 SVGAGI (reference sequence). The CDR3 contains 16 residues. V was clipped by 3 bases and J by 8 bases; unmatched bases: 9. The CDR3 coding sequence is TGTGCCAGCAGTTATGGGACAGGGGCATTGAACGAAAAACTGTTTTTT. Amino acids: CASSYGTGALNEKLFF.

The chain joins TRBV5-1 to TRBJ2-7, with 11 bases that match TRBD2. The CDR3 contains 15 residues. Germline CDR1 reads SGHRS; CDR2 reads YFSETQ. V lost 4 bases to trimming and J lost 0 bases; unmatched junction nucleotides: 3. The CDR3 bases are TGCGCCAGCAGCCCACTAGCGGGGGACTCCTACGAGCAGTACTTC. It specifies CASSPLAGDSYEQYF.

The chain couples TRBV15 to TRBJ2-1; D is unresolved. The CDR3 is made up of 16 amino acids. CDR1 LNHNV and CDR2 YYDKDF come from the germline V gene (reference sequence). V lost 5 bases, J lost 7 bases, and 21 bases lay in between. The CDR3 here is CATSGSMLDLANEQFF. The CDR3 nucleotides are TGTGCCACCAGCGGATCAATGTTGGACCTCGCTAATGAGCAGTTCTTC.